This record concerns one TCR beta chain sequence. These data belong to a study of response to subunit inactivated influenza vaccine. V was pared by 0 bases and J by 5 bases, with 8 bases between. The CDR3 consists of 14 residues. CDR1 is DFQATT and CDR2 is SNEGSKA in the germline V gene (reference sequence). TCRdb itself ran the RT-PCR reads through MiXCR, one entry per CDR3 protein. The table includes around 250,000 distinct CDR3 sequences, 9% to 15% detected once. The specimen comprised non-naive T cells sorted from PBMCs, sampled less than 15 days before vaccination. The J gene is TRBJ1-6, the V gene TRBV20-1; no firm D call. The receptor comes from a man aged 45-65 years who received an inactivated influenza vaccine. DNA for the CDR3: TGCAGTGCTAGAGAAAAGTTTAATAATTCACCCCTCCACTTT. Translation gives CSAREKFNNSPLHF.